The source of this T cell receptor (beta chain) is a study of OX40 agonist ivuxolimab in advanced cancers. TCRdb keeps only in-frame clones here, not all; method: immunoSEQ multiplex PCR. The table records tens of thousands of clones, about 89% of them present only once. In germline, CDR1 is SEHNR, CDR2 FQNEAQ (reference sequence). V dropped 8 bases and J dropped 4 bases, with 20 bases sitting between them. The CDR3 contains 15 residues. The chain joins TRBV7-9 to TRBJ1-2; D perhaps matches TRBD1 (5 bases). The clonotype originates from an adult with an advanced solid tumor such as melanoma, head and neck, liver or kidney cancer. The sequencing used CD4+ or CD8+ T cells sorted from blood, collected in a trial of the OX40 agonist ivuxolimab. The CDR3, as DNA: TGTGCCAGCTCCCCCTTTGGCCCCCAGGGCTATGGCTACACCTTC. This translates into CASSPFGPQGYGYTF.